These 16 T cell receptor beta chains originate from one sample sequenced in a study of T cell responses to AZD1222 COVID-19 vaccine (dated by TCRdb to the early 2020s). The sample's time point, from its label and the paper: baseline before first vaccination. The library was prepared using the immunoSEQ multiplex PCR assay. What TCRdb holds here is the immuneACCESS table cut down to in-frame rearrangements. Part of the clones is not present; checked against another copy, under half of the missing clones reflect an unresolved V gene, and the others are unexplained. Recorded for this sample are 100,000 or so clones; about 88% of them occurred a single time. About 15% of the sample belongs to the ten largest clones. The sample here was peripheral blood, taken on day 0 of AZD1222 vaccination. Source of these receptors: an adult in good health.

The rearrangement joins TRBV28 to TRBJ1-2; D is unresolved. Germline lookup yields CDR1 MDHEN and CDR2 SYDVKM. CDR3 length: 15 residues. The V end was cut by 6 bases, the J end by 5 bases, with 19 bases between. The CDR3 DNA follows: TGTGCCAGCAGCGAAGCGACCGTTCCTGATTATGGCTACACCTTC. It encodes CASSEATVPDYGYTF.

This clone was picked up one time. J is TRBJ1-2 and V is TRBV18, with a tentative D call TRBD1 (6 bases). CDR1 is KGHSH and CDR2 is LQKENI in the germline V gene. The V gene lost 2 bases and the J gene lost 3 bases, with 19 bases spanning the gap. This CDR3 contains 17 residues. The CDR3 is CASSPEIGRQGYYGYTF. The CDR3 DNA is TGTGCCAGCTCACCAGAAATAGGTCGGCAGGGGTACTATGGCTACACCTTC.

The genes are TRBV28 and TRBJ1-3, with D perhaps matching TRBD1 (5 bases). CDR3 length equals 15 residues. V was trimmed by 5 bases and J by 4 bases, leaving 15 bases between them. CDR1 and CDR2 (germline): MDHEN, SYDVKM. The CDR3 here is CASSRPGLGGNTIYF. CDR3 DNA: TGTGCCAGCAGTCGCCCGGGACTGGGAGGAAACACCATATATTTT. Drawing the rest from reference TRBV28 and TRBJ1-3, the complete variable domain is DVKVTQSSRYLVKRTGEKVFLECVQDMDHENMFWYRQDPGLGLRLIYFSYDVKMKEKGDIPEGYSVSREKKERFSLILESASTNQTSMYLCASSRPGLGGNTIYFGEGSWLTVV.

This sequence joins TRBV10-3 and TRBJ2-6; the match to TRBD1 covers 11 bases. V lost 0 bases and J lost 4; bases outside the gene matches: 14. The V gene's germline CDR1 is ENHRY and CDR2 SYGVKD. The CDR3 totals 21 residues. The CDR3: CAISESMGFGQGALGANVLTF. The CDR3 DNA is TGTGCCATCAGTGAGTCGATGGGTTTCGGACAGGGGGCGTTAGGGGCCAACGTCCTGACTTTC.

This rearrangement joins TRBV3-1 (or the pseudogene TRBV3-2) to TRBJ2-5; D is ambiguous. The V end lost 2 bases, the J end lost 5 bases, and 15 bases lay between the germline ends. From germline, CDR1 is LGHDT and CDR2 YNNKEL (reference sequence). This CDR3 has 15 residues. The CDR3, as DNA: TGTGCCAGCAGCCAACAAGCTACCCGGTTGGAGACCCAGTACTTC. Translating it yields CASSQQATRLETQYF.

The chain joins TRBV15 to TRBJ1-1; a weak D match, TRBD1 (6 bases). Germline CDR1 LNHNV, CDR2 YYDKDF (reference sequence). V lost 9 bases to trimming and J lost 4 bases, with 21 bases between them. The CDR3 runs to 15 residues. The CDR3 DNA is TGTGCCACGAGTCTTTCCACAGGGCTGGGCACTGAAGCTTTCTTT. Protein product: CATSLSTGLGTEAFF.

This clone appeared once. This chain links TRBV9 with TRBJ2-2; 8 bases match TRBD1. The V segment lost 1 base and the J segment 1 base; nucleotides outside the gene matches: 9. The CDR3 covers 18 residues. CDR1 is SGDLS, CDR2 YYNGEE, per germline. CDR3 DNA sequence: TGTGCCAGCAGCGTACCCTGGACAGGGTTTGAGAACACCGGGGAGCTGTTTTTT. It yields the protein CASSVPWTGFENTGELFF.

The V gene is TRBV11-2, the J gene TRBJ2-5; D possibly matches TRBD1 or TRBD2 (6 bases each). CDR1 and CDR2 (germline): SGHAT, FQNNGV. The V gene lost 3 bases and the J gene lost 5 bases, with 16 bases spanning the gap. CDR3 size: 15 residues. The CDR3 nucleotides read TGTGCCAGCAGCTTTATGGGGGGCGCGAGGGAGACCCAGTACTTC. Its translation is CASSFMGGARETQYF.

The chain combines TRBV28 with TRBJ2-2; possibly TRBD1 for D (6 bases). The CDR3 runs 17 residues. Germline lookup yields CDR1 MDHEN and CDR2 SYDVKM. Trimming pared 5 bases from V and 1 base from J, leaving 17 bases between. CDR3 sequence (DNA): TGTGCCAGCAGTGACAGGATCGAAGAAAAGAACACCGGGGAGCTGTTTTTT. Translated: CASSDRIEEKNTGELFF. The full variable domain, with the rest looked up from reference TRBV28 and TRBJ2-2, is DVKVTQSSRYLVKRTGEKVFLECVQDMDHENMFWYRQDPGLGLRLIYFSYDVKMKEKGDIPEGYSVSREKKERFSLILESASTNQTSMYLCASSDRIEEKNTGELFFGEGSRLTVL.

The genes are TRBV6-5 and TRBJ2-7; TRBD1 agrees at 8 bases. The V segment lost 6 bases and the J segment 5 bases; nucleotides outside the gene matches: 9. The CDR3 has 14 residues. CDR1 is MNHEY and CDR2 is SVGAGI in the germline V gene. As DNA, the CDR3 is TGTGCCAGCAGAGCCGGACAGGGCGGGGACGAGCAGTACTTC. This sequence encodes CASRAGQGGDEQYF.

V usage is TRBV6-5 and J usage is TRBJ1-1; D not certain. This CDR3 has 11 amino acids. Trimming pared 8 bases from V and 6 bases from J, leaving 10 bases between. Germline CDR1 MNHEY, CDR2 SVGAGI. CDR3 in amino acids: CASDRGPEAFF. As DNA, the CDR3 is TGTGCCAGCGACCGAGGGCCTGAAGCTTTCTTT.

The rearrangement uses TRBV30 and TRBJ2-3, with D maybe TRBD2 (5 bases). The CDR3 runs to 13 residues. The V gene's germline CDR1 is GTSNPN and CDR2 SVGIG (reference sequence). Trimming left V 2 bases short and J 7 bases short, with 13 bases between. The CDR3 DNA follows: TGTGCCTGGAGTAACCCCGGGGAATATACGCAGTATTTT. Amino acid sequence: CAWSNPGEYTQYF.

The chain recombines TRBV19 with TRBJ1-1, with D tentatively TRBD1 (6 bases). The V gene lost 5 bases and the J gene lost 4 bases, with 14 bases spanning the gap. This CDR3 is built from 14 residues. CDR1 and CDR2 from the germline V gene are LNHDA and SQIVND (reference sequence). Here the CDR3 reads CASSSGAGGTEAFF. The CDR3 DNA follows: TGTGCCAGTAGTTCAGGGGCTGGGGGCACTGAAGCTTTCTTT.

The V gene is TRBV6-2 or TRBV6-3, the J gene TRBJ2-1; 8 bases map to TRBD2. Looked up from germline, CDR1 is MNHEY and CDR2 is SVGEGT. The CDR3 spans 15 residues. With V trimmed by 6 bases and J by 2 bases, 6 bases remained unmatched. This CDR3 reads CASSPGTRTYNEQFF. The CDR3 region has the DNA TGTGCCAGCAGCCCCGGGACTAGAACCTACAATGAGCAGTTCTTC.

The chain has TRBV5-1 and TRBJ1-2, with D unclear. The CDR3 covers 15 residues. Per germline, CDR1 SGHRS and CDR2 YFSETQ. Trimming cost V 4 bases and J 4 bases, with 17 bases left between them. The CDR3 protein is CASSPDPPGTYGYTF. The DNA of the CDR3 is TGCGCCAGCAGCCCGGACCCCCCGGGTACCTATGGCTACACCTTC.

This clone was recorded a few times. V usage is TRBV27 and J usage is TRBJ1-1; maybe TRBD1 (5 bases). CDR3 length: 17 residues. With 4 bases removed from V and 0 bases from J, the gap between germline ends came to 18 bases. Germline V gene data show CDR1 as MNHEY and CDR2 as SMNVEV (reference sequence). CDR3 in amino acids: CASSSQLRGVMNTEAFF. Written as DNA, the CDR3 is TGTGCCAGCAGTTCACAATTAAGAGGGGTCATGAACACTGAAGCTTTCTTT.